The next 22 T cell receptor beta chains were all read from a single sample in a study of blood T cells in healthy people across ages. A sample-barcoded 5' primer and a J-beta primer mix were used in a second PCR of roughly 7 to 11 cycles. A single record per CDR3 protein comes from TCRdb applying MiXCR to the 5' RACE reads. The table has roughly 1.7 million distinct CDR3 sequences, almost 35% seen once; the top ten hold around 10%. Sequenced material: blood. The origin of the receptors is a woman aged 30 to 39 in good health.

This clonotype occurred a few times. The chain combines TRBV7-3 with TRBJ2-3; TRBD2 matches at 8 bases. The length of the CDR3 is 21 residues. Unmatched junction bases numbered 18, after V lost 1 base and J lost 0 bases. CDR1 and CDR2 from the germline V gene are SGHTA and FQGTGA. The CDR3 region has the DNA TGTGCCAGCAGCTTAAGCGGGGGAGCGGGAGACGAAGAATCTAGCACAGATACGCAGTATTTT. Its protein is CASSLSGGAGDEESSTDTQYF. Complete variable domain (other parts from reference TRBV7-3 and TRBJ2-3): GAGVSQTPSNKVTEKGKYVELRCDPISGHTALYWYRQSLGQGPEFLIYFQGTGAADDSGLPNDRFFAVRPEGSVSTLKIQRTERGDSAVYLCASSLSGGAGDEESSTDTQYFGPGTRLTVL.

V is TRBV28 and J is TRBJ2-5; no clear D gene. Germline V lookup: CDR1 MDHEN, CDR2 SYDVKM. This CDR3 is built from 19 residues. Trimming took 2 bases from V and 5 from J, leaving 27 bases between them. As DNA, the CDR3 is TGTGCCAGCAGTTTACTCCGAGGCCCACGTATGCAGTCTAGGGAGACCCAGTACTTC. It encodes CASSLLRGPRMQSRETQYF.

This clonotype was counted only a few times. The chain carries TRBV4-1 and TRBJ2-1; D gene uncertain. Germline CDR1 is MGHRA and CDR2 is YSYEKL. V shed 2 bases and J shed 9 bases, with 14 bases lying between them. The CDR3 extends over 14 amino acids. The DNA for the CDR3 is TGCGCCAGCAGCCAACTACTGACGGGTAGTGAGCAGTTCTTC. This encodes CASSQLLTGSEQFF.

This clonotype showed up many times. The CDR3 spells CASSQEVGEPHLAQYF. The CDR3 DNA is TGTGCCAGCAGCCAAGAAGTGGGGGAACCTCACTTGGCGCAGTATTTT. The chain uses TRBV4-2 and TRBJ2-3; TRBD1 or TRBD2 may be the D gene (5 bases each). V dropped 0 bases and J dropped 10 bases, with 20 bases sitting between them. The CDR3 is 16 amino acids. Germline V lookup: CDR1 LGHNA, CDR2 YNFKEQ.

V usage is TRBV7-2 and J usage is TRBJ1-1, with D maybe TRBD1 (5 bases). The CDR3 has 14 residues. V dropped 5 bases and J dropped 0 bases, with 10 bases sitting between them. The germline V gene has CDR1 SGHTA and CDR2 FQGNSA. The CDR3 here is CASSRDGLNTEAFF. The CDR3 nucleotides read TGTGCCAGCAGCCGGGACGGCTTGAACACTGAAGCTTTCTTT.

About this clonotype: A read error may produce the germline difference seen at one junction end. The J gene is TRBJ2-1, the V gene TRBV9; 8 bases map to TRBD1. This CDR3 has 16 amino acids. The germline CDR1 and CDR2 sequences are SGDLS and YYNGEE. The CDR3 region is CAGSVGQGATYNEQFF. Here the CDR3 DNA reads TGTGCCGGCAGCGTAGGCCAGGGGGCCACCTACAATGAGCAGTTCTTC.

The chain is built from TRBV11-1 and TRBJ2-7; D may correspond to TRBD1 or TRBD2 (5 bases each). Trimming pared 9 bases from V and 3 bases from J, leaving 15 bases between. The germline V gene has CDR1 SGHAT and CDR2 FQDESV (reference sequence). The CDR3 contains 13 residues. The CDR3 sequence is CASTGPALYEQYF. CDR3 sequence (DNA): TGTGCCAGTACGGGACCGGCGCTCTACGAGCAGTACTTC.

The rearrangement uses TRBV2 and TRBJ1-2, with unresolved D. With 3 bases removed from V and 4 bases from J, the gap between germline ends came to 12 bases. The germline V gene encodes CDR1 SNHLY and CDR2 FYNNEI. The length of the CDR3 is 14 residues. The CDR3 loop reads CASSEGGNPYGYTF. For the CDR3, the DNA is TGTGCCAGCAGTGAGGGAGGGAACCCCTATGGCTACACCTTC.

Concerning this clonotype itself: Just one base apart from a much larger clone, this may be a read error. This chain connects TRBV20-1 to TRBJ2-1; 7 bases map to TRBD2. V was pared by 3 bases and J by 5 bases, with 4 bases of the junction left unmatched. The V gene's germline CDR1 is DFQATT and CDR2 SNEGSKA (reference sequence). The CDR3 runs to 13 residues. Here the CDR3 DNA reads TGCAGTGCTAGGGGGACTAACCACAATGAGCAGTTCTTC. Protein sequence: CSARGTNHNEQFF.

V is TRBV7-6 and J is TRBJ2-1, with 14 bases that match TRBD2. Trimming at V came to 4 bases and at J to 9 bases, leaving 2 bases not matched to a gene. CDR3 length: 14 amino acids. Germline values: CDR1 SGHVS, CDR2 FNYEAQ. In DNA form, the CDR3 reads TGTGCCAGCAGCTACGGACTAGCGGGGGGTGAGCAGTTCTTC. It codes for CASSYGLAGGEQFF.

In the case of this clonotype: Relative to the germline gene, one junction end is altered; a read error may explain this. The chain couples TRBV6-1 to TRBJ1-5; no firm D call. This CDR3 region has 16 residues. CDR1 and CDR2 from the germline V gene are MNHNS and SASEGT. CDR3 DNA sequence: TGTGGCAGCAGTGAAGCGGCAGGCTCAGAGAATCAGCCCCAGCATTTT. Its translation is CGSSEAAGSENQPQHF.

The V and J genes are TRBV28 and TRBJ1-2; TRBD1 matches at 11 bases. Trimming at V came to 10 bases and at J to 8 bases, leaving 9 bases not matched to a gene. CDR1 is MDHEN and CDR2 is SYDVKM in the germline V gene. The CDR3 covers 13 residues. The CDR3 bases are TGTGCCACCCTGGACAGGGGGCCGGGAGGCTACACCTTC. Protein: CATLDRGPGGYTF.

In this sample, this clonotype turned up a few times. The chain joins TRBV7-2 to TRBJ2-1; TRBD2 might be the D (7 bases). This CDR3 spans 16 amino acids. Looked up from germline, CDR1 is SGHTA and CDR2 is FQGNSA. V was trimmed by 7 bases and J by 2 bases, leaving 18 bases between them. This chain's CDR3 is CASILVGGRPYNEQFF. The DNA for the CDR3 is TGTGCCAGCATCCTAGTGGGGGGGCGTCCCTACAATGAGCAGTTCTTC.

This clonotype was counted between two and nine times. The rearrangement links TRBV15 to TRBJ2-5; no clear D. The germline V gene has CDR1 LNHNV and CDR2 YYDKDF (reference sequence). The CDR3 length is 14 residues. Trimming pared 0 bases from V and 2 bases from J, leaving 7 bases between. In nucleotides, the CDR3 is TGTGCCACCAGCAGAGATATGAGTCAAGAGACCCAGTACTTC. Its protein is CATSRDMSQETQYF.

The V and J genes are TRBV20-1 and TRBJ1-2, with D perhaps matching TRBD1 (5 bases). This CDR3 has 16 residues. Germline-derived CDR1 and CDR2 are DFQATT and SNEGSKA (reference sequence). Trimming shortened V by 3 bases and J by 4 bases, and 21 bases separated the two germline ends. This CDR3 is CSARTVEAGGIYGYTF. The DNA of the CDR3 is TGCAGTGCTAGGACGGTGGAGGCCGGGGGAATCTATGGCTACACCTTC.

The genes are TRBV4-2 and TRBJ2-1; D is possibly TRBD2 (5 bases). CDR3 length: 14 residues. Looked up from germline, CDR1 is LGHNA and CDR2 is YNFKEQ. V was pared by 3 bases and J by 13 bases, with 19 bases between. This chain's CDR3 is CASSQNGEKETQFF. In nucleotides, the CDR3 is TGTGCCAGCAGCCAGAACGGGGAGAAGGAGACCCAGTTCTTC.

The table lists this clonotype with a few counts. This chain connects TRBV3-1 to TRBJ2-7, with D perhaps given as TRBD1 or TRBD2 (5 bases each). The germline gives CDR1 LGHDT, CDR2 YNNKEL (reference sequence). V lost 0 bases, J lost 2 bases, and 17 bases lay in between. This CDR3 spans 17 amino acids. The CDR3 protein is CASSQDGIWGRTYEQYF. For the CDR3, the DNA is TGTGCCAGCAGCCAAGATGGTATTTGGGGACGCACCTACGAGCAGTACTTC.

This clonotype was picked up one time. The chain uses TRBV11-2 and TRBJ2-7; 8 nucleotides line up with TRBD2. V trimming: 4 bases; J trimming: 4 bases; junction bases outside the gene matches: 9. Germline V lookup: CDR1 SGHAT, CDR2 FQNNGV. The CDR3 length is 15 residues. CDR3 residues: CASSSPAGVSYEQYF. The CDR3 DNA follows: TGTGCCAGCAGCTCCCCAGCGGGAGTTAGTTACGAGCAGTACTTC.

The chain uses TRBV2 and TRBJ2-7; D remains unclear. The CDR3 has 14 amino acids. Germline CDR1 reads SNHLY; CDR2 reads FYNNEI. Deletions cut 6 bases from V and 0 bases from J, with 12 bases between. CDR3: CASSFAQNSYEQYF. The CDR3 DNA sequence: TGTGCCAGCAGCTTCGCACAGAACTCCTACGAGCAGTACTTC.

As concerns this clonotype: One end of the junction varies from germline; a read error may be responsible. V is TRBV27 and J is TRBJ2-1, with no clear D. CDR1 and CDR2 from the germline V gene are MNHEY and SMNVEV (reference sequence). This CDR3 region has 12 residues. The CDR3 DNA sequence: TGTACCAGCAGCATTATCGGGTCTGAGCAGTTCTTC. It translates to CTSSIIGSEQFF.

The gene calls are TRBV5-1 and TRBJ2-1; TRBD1 agrees at 8 bases. This CDR3 comprises 14 residues. V was clipped by 0 bases and J by 8 bases; unmatched bases: 4. Germline CDR1 and CDR2: SGHRS and YFSETQ. For the CDR3, the DNA is TGCGCCAGCAGCTTGGCGCCAGGGGGCGATGAGCAGTTCTTC. It encodes CASSLAPGGDEQFF.

The CDR3 coding sequence is TGTGCCACCAGCAGAGATACGGGCATAAACACTGAAGCTTTCTTT. It specifies CATSRDTGINTEAFF. The chain links TRBV15 to TRBJ1-1, with no clear D. CDR3 length: 15 amino acids. Deletions cut 0 bases from V and 2 bases from J, with 10 bases between. CDR1 LNHNV and CDR2 YYDKDF come from the germline V gene (reference sequence).